The clone carrying this T cell receptor beta chain was seen a handful of times. After constant-region reverse-primer amplification, full-length variable regions underwent semi-nested PCR with Nested Universal Primer A. Each CDR3 protein is one row after TCRdb ran MiXCR on the 5' RACE reads. This table holds fewer than 8,500 distinct CDR3 sequences, 36% found once. The memory fraction was CD4+CD45RO+CD25- cells. The source of this sequence is a female donor with breast cancer. The specimen was tumor-infiltrating memory CD4+ T cells sorted from the breast tumor. Subset indicated: memory CD4+ T cells, CD4+CD45RO+CD25-.

CDR3: CASSVLTSGSTDTQYF. The CDR3, as DNA: TGTGCCAGCAGCGTGCTGACTAGCGGGAGCACAGATACGCAGTATTTT. The genes are TRBV9 and TRBJ2-3; 10 bases fit TRBD2. Germline V gene lookup returns CDR1 SGDLS and CDR2 YYNGEE. CDR3 length: 16 amino acids. The trim removed 2 bases at V and 0 bases at J, leaving 3 bases unmatched.